What follows are 17 T cell receptor beta chains derived from one specimen sequenced in a study of cytomegalovirus exposure and HLA in healthy donors. The PCR used 60 Vbeta and 13 Jbeta primers. This table comes from immunoSEQ multiplex PCR, and its TCRdb copy is limited to in-frame clones, with some not included. This sample yields around 160,000 clones, of which about four fifths are seen a single time; 3.5% to 5% belongs to the top ten. Material for sequencing was PBMCs. The receptors were sampled from a man aged 50 to 59 in good health and CMV-seropositive.

The chain has TRBV5-6 and TRBJ1-2; 9 bases agree with TRBD1. Germline CDR1 is SGHDT and CDR2 is YYEEEE. This CDR3 has 16 residues. Losses at the gene ends were 6 bases for V and 7 bases for J; bases not matched to a gene: 16. CDR3 in DNA: TGTGCCAGCACCCGGGACAGGGAGGGTGCCCTTTCTGGCTACACCTTC. Its protein product is CASTRDREGALSGYTF.

This clone was observed a handful of times. The V and J genes are TRBV5-6 and TRBJ2-7; D possibly corresponds to TRBD2 (5 bases). The CDR3 is 13 amino acids. Germline V gene lookup returns CDR1 SGHDT and CDR2 YYEEEE. V was pared by 3 bases and J by 0 bases, with 7 bases between. The CDR3 loop reads CASSSGSSYEQYF. The CDR3 DNA sequence: TGTGCCAGCAGCTCGGGGAGCTCCTACGAGCAGTACTTC.

The V gene is TRBV7-9, the J gene TRBJ2-5; 7 bases fit TRBD1. V lost 4 bases to trimming and J lost 2 bases; unmatched junction nucleotides: 7. This CDR3 is built from 15 residues. CDR1 and CDR2 (germline): SEHNR, FQNEAQ (reference sequence). This CDR3 reads CASSSWIQGQETQYF. CDR3 nucleotides: TGTGCCAGCAGCTCGTGGATACAGGGGCAAGAGACCCAGTACTTC.

J is TRBJ1-1 and V is TRBV7-6; TRBD1 is a possible D gene (5 bases). From germline, CDR1 is SGHVS and CDR2 FNYEAQ. The CDR3 is 16 amino acids. V was shortened by 5 bases and J by 0 bases, with 16 bases between the two germline ends. DNA for the CDR3: TGTGCCAGCAGCCCCAGCCAGACAGTCATGAACACTGAAGCTTTCTTT. Protein product: CASSPSQTVMNTEAFF.

CDR3 coding DNA: TGCAGTGGGAGGGGATCCTACGAGCAGTACTTC. This translates into CSGRGSYEQYF. This chain uses TRBV20-1 with TRBJ2-5; D is perhaps TRBD2 (6 bases). The J call may be wrong; the DNA end is better matched by TRBJ2-7. This CDR3 is 11 amino acids long. In germline, CDR1 is DFQATT, CDR2 SNEGSKA (reference sequence).

The count of this clone is one. The chain couples TRBV14 to TRBJ2-2; weak D call: TRBD2 (7 bases). The CDR3 runs to 15 residues. Germline CDR1 is SGHDN and CDR2 is FVKESK. Between the trimmed V and J ends, which lost 4 bases and 5 bases, there was a span of 14 bases. The CDR3: CASSLGGLATGELFF. DNA of the CDR3: TGTGCCAGCAGCCTCGGGGGGCTAGCGACCGGGGAGCTGTTTTTT. Using reference TRBV14 and TRBJ2-2 for the parts outside the CDR3, the full variable domain is EAGVTQFPSHSVIEKGQTVTLRCDPISGHDNLYWYRRVMGKEIKFLLHFVKESKQDESGMPNNRFLAERTGGTYSTLKVQPAELEDSGVYFCASSLGGLATGELFFGEGSRLTVL.

The chain recombines TRBV2 with TRBJ1-3; D uncertain. Trimming stripped 2 bases from V and 3 bases from J, with 14 bases between. This CDR3 is 16 amino acids long. Germline V lookup: CDR1 SNHLY, CDR2 FYNNEI. CDR3 DNA: TGTGCCAGCAGTGAAATCGAGGTTTTCAATGGAAACACCATATATTTT. The encoded protein is CASSEIEVFNGNTIYF.

The chain couples TRBV7-5 to TRBJ2-1; the DNA was not compared with TRBD2, the D call given in the table. TRBV7-5 counts as a pseudogene. The CDR3 is 17 residues long. The CDR3 bases are TGTGCCAGAAGCGCCCGGGACTGGACCAGCTCCTACAATGAGCAGTTCTTC. This gives the protein CARSARDWTSSYNEQFF.

The CDR3 DNA reads TGCGCCAGCAGCACGGGCCTCGGGGGGACAGATACGCAGTATTTT. Amino acids: CASSTGLGGTDTQYF. The V and J genes are TRBV5-1 and TRBJ2-3; 7 bases match TRBD2. V was clipped by 4 bases and J by 3 bases; unmatched bases: 8. Germline assignment: CDR1 SGHRS and CDR2 YFSETQ. The CDR3 has 15 residues.

V gene TRBV15 combines with J gene TRBJ2-7; 10 bases match TRBD2. CDR1 and CDR2 (germline): LNHNV, YYDKDF (reference sequence). CDR3 length: 16 residues. The V segment lost 5 bases and the J segment 5 bases; nucleotides outside the gene matches: 12. CDR3 bases: TGTGCCACCAGCGCCAAACGAGCGGGAGGGTTGAACGAGCAGTACTTC. It codes for CATSAKRAGGLNEQYF.

With regard to this clone: A junction boundary mismatches the germline segment, possibly from a read error. The chain employs TRBV27 and TRBJ2-3, with D perhaps TRBD1 (5 bases). The V gene's germline CDR1 is MNHEY and CDR2 SMNVEV (reference sequence). The CDR3 contains 14 residues. The CDR3 protein is CASKLFDSTDTQYF. CDR3 coding DNA: TGTGCCAGCAAACTTTTCGACAGCACTGATACGCAGTATTTT.

This clone showed up just once. This chain connects TRBV28 to TRBJ1-5; tentative D call: TRBD1 (6 bases). CDR3 length: 13 amino acids. Looked up from germline, CDR1 is MDHEN and CDR2 is SYDVKM. Trimming removed 8 bases from V and 4 bases from J, with 12 bases in between. CDR3 amino acids: CASGGAANQPQHF. CDR3 nucleotides: TGTGCCAGCGGGGGGGCTGCTAATCAGCCCCAGCATTTT. The variable domain in full, with the rest retrieved from reference TRBV28 and TRBJ1-5, is DVKVTQSSRYLVKRTGEKVFLECVQDMDHENMFWYRQDPGLGLRLIYFSYDVKMKEKGDIPEGYSVSREKKERFSLILESASTNQTSMYLCASGGAANQPQHFGDGTRLSIL.

This rearrangement joins TRBV2 to TRBJ1-2, with 9 bases that match TRBD1. The CDR3 covers 16 residues. CDR1 and CDR2 from the germline V gene are SNHLY and FYNNEI. J lost 4 bases, V lost 6 bases, and 12 bases had no gene match. CDR3 in amino acids: CASSSSNRGQVYGYTF. Written as DNA, the CDR3 is TGTGCCAGCAGCTCTTCCAACAGGGGGCAAGTCTATGGCTACACCTTC.

This sequence joins TRBV9 and TRBJ1-4; D is unresolved. The CDR3 runs to 15 residues. Looked up from germline, CDR1 is SGDLS and CDR2 is YYNGEE. Trimming removed 3 bases from V and 3 bases from J, with 12 bases in between. The CDR3 sequence is CASSERGLSNEKLFF. The CDR3 region has the DNA TGTGCCAGCAGCGAGCGTGGACTTTCTAATGAAAAACTGTTTTTT.

CDR3: CASKPRTGTYEQYF. The CDR3 DNA reads as TGTGCCAGCAAACCGCGGACAGGGACATACGAGCAGTACTTC. The V and J genes are TRBV6-5 and TRBJ2-7; 8 bases are shared with TRBD1. The CDR3 spans 14 residues. Germline V gives CDR1 MNHEY, CDR2 SVGAGI. Trimming removed 7 bases from V and 4 bases from J; junction bases left unmatched: 9.

This chain links TRBV30 with TRBJ1-6; the D gene is possibly TRBD1 (6 bases). This CDR3 has 14 amino acids. Germline CDR1 GTSNPN, CDR2 SVGIG (reference sequence). Deletions cut 5 bases from V and 5 bases from J, with 13 bases between. Here the CDR3 reads CAWCTDRNNSPLHF. CDR3 nucleotide sequence: TGTGCCTGGTGCACTGACAGGAATAATTCACCCCTCCACTTT.

The sample holds a few counts of this clone. The genes are TRBV28 and TRBJ2-5; the match to TRBD1 covers 9 bases. The J call may not be correct, given that the DNA end is closer to TRBJ2-7. Germline lookup yields CDR1 MDHEN and CDR2 SYDVKM. The CDR3 spans 15 residues. In DNA, the CDR3 is TGTGCCAGCAGCCACAACAGGGGGCCGGCCTACGAGCAGTACTTC. It specifies CASSHNRGPAYEQYF.